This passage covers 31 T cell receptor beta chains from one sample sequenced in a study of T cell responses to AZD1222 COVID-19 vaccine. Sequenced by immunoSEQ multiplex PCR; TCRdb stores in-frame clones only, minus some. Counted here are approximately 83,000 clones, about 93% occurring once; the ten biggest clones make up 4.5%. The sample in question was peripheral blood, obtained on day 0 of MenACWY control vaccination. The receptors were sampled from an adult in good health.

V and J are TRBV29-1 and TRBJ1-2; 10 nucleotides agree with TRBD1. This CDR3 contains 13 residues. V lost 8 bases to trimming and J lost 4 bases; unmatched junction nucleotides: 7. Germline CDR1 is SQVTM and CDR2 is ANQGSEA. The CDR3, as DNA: TGCAGCATGACAGGGGGCGACGCCTATGGCTACACCTTC. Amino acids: CSMTGGDAYGYTF.

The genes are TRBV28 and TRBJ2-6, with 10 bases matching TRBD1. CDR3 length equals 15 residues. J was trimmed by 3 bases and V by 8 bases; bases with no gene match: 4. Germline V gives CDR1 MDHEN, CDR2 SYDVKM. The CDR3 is CASETGGLGANVLTF. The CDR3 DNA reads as TGTGCCAGCGAGACAGGGGGCCTTGGGGCCAACGTCCTGACTTTC.

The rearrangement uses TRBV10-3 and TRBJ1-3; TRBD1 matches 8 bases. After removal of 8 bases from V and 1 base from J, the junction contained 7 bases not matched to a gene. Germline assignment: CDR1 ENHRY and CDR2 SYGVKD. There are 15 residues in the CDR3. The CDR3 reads CAISGQGPSGNTIYF. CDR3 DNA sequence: TGTGCCATCTCCGGACAGGGACCATCTGGAAACACCATATATTTT.

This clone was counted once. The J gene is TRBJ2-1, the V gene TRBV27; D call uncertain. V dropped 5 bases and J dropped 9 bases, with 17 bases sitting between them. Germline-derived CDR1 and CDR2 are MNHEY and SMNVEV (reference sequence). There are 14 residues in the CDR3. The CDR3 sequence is CASSPARGSGEQFF. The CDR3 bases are TGTGCCAGCAGTCCCGCTAGAGGTTCTGGTGAGCAGTTCTTC.

CDR3 sequence (DNA): TGTGCCAGCAGCTTGACGACAGTCAATCAGCCCCAGCATTTT. Translated: CASSLTTVNQPQHF. The rearrangement uses TRBV7-2 and TRBJ1-5; the D gene is possibly TRBD1 (5 bases). The germline V and J ends were trimmed by 3 bases and 3 bases, with 9 bases remaining between them. This CDR3 has 14 amino acids. Germline V lookup: CDR1 SGHTA, CDR2 FQGNSA.

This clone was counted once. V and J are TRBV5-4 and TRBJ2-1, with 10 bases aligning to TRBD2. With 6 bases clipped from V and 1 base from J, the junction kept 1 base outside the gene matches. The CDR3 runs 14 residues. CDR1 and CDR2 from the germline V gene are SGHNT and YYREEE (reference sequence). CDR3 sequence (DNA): TGTGCCAGCAAGACTAGCGGGTCCTACAATGAGCAGTTCTTC. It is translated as CASKTSGSYNEQFF. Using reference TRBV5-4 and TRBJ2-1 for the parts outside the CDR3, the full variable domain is ETGVTQSPTHLIKTRGQQVTLRCSSQSGHNTVSWYQQALGQGPQFIFQYYREEENGRGNFPPRFSGLQFPNYSSELNVNALELDDSALYLCASKTSGSYNEQFFGPGTRLTVL.

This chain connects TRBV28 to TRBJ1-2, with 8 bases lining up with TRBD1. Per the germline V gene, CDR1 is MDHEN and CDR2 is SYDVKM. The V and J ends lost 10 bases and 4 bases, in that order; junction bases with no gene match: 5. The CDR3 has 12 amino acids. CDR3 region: CATRTGSYGYTF. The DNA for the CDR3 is TGTGCCACCCGGACAGGGAGCTATGGCTACACCTTC.

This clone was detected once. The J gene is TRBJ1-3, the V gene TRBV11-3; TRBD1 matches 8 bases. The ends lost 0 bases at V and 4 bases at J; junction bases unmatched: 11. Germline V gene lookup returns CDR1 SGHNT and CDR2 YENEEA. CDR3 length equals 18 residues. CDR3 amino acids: CASSLDRLTGGRGNTIYF. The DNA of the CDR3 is TGTGCCAGCAGCTTAGATCGATTAACAGGGGGAAGAGGAAACACCATATATTTT. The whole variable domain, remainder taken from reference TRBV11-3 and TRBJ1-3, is EAGVVQSPRYKIIEKKQPVAFWCNPISGHNTLYWYLQNLGQGPELLIRYENEEAVDDSQLPKDRFSAERLKGVDSTLKIQPAELGDSAVYLCASSLDRLTGGRGNTIYFGEGSWLTVV.

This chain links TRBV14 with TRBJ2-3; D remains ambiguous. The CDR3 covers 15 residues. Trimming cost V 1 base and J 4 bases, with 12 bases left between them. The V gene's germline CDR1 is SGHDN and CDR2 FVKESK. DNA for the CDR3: TGTGCCAGCAGCCAAGTAAACACCGGCGCAGATACGCAGTATTTT. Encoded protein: CASSQVNTGADTQYF.

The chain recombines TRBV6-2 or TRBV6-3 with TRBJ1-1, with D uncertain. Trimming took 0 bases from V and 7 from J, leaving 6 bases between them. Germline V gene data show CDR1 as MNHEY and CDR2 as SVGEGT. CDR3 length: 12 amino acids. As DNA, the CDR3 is TGTGCCAGCAGTTACTCATCCCGTGAAGCTTTCTTT. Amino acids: CASSYSSREAFF.

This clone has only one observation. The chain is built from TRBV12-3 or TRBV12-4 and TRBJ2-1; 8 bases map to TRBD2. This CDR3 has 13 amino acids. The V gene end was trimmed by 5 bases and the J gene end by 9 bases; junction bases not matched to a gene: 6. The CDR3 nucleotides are TGTGCCAGCAGTACGGGAGGGCCCGGTGAGCAGTTCTTC. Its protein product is CASSTGGPGEQFF.

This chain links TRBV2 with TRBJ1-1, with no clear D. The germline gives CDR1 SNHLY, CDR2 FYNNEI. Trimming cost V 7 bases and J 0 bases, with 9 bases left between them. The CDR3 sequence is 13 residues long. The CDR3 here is CASIDGLNTEAFF. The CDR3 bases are TGTGCCAGCATAGACGGCCTGAACACTGAAGCTTTCTTT.

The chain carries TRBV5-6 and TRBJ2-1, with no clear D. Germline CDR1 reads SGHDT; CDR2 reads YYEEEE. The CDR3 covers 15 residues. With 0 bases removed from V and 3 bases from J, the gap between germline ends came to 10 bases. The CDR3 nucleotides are TGTGCCAGCAGCTTGGTTGGACCTAGCTACAATGAGCAGTTCTTC. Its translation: CASSLVGPSYNEQFF.

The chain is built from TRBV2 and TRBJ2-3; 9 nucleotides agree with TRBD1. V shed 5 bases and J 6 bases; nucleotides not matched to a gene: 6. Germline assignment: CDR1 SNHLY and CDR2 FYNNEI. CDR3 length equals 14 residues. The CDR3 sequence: CASSLQGADDTQYF. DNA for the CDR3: TGTGCCAGCAGTTTACAGGGGGCCGACGATACGCAGTATTTT. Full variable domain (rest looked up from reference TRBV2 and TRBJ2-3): EPEVTQTPSHQVTQMGQEVILRCVPISNHLYFYWYRQILGQKVEFLVSFYNNEISEKSEIFDDQFSVERPDGSNFTLKIRSTKLEDSAMYFCASSLQGADDTQYFGPGTRLTVL.

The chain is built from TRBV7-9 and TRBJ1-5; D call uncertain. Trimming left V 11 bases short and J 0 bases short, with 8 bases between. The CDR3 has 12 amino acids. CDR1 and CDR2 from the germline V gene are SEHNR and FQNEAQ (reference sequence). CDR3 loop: CAVGSSNQPQHF. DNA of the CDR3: TGTGCCGTCGGGAGTAGCAATCAGCCCCAGCATTTT.

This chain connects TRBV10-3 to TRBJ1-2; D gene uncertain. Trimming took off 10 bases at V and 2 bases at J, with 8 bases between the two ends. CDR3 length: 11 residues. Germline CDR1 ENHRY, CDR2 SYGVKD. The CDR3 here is CATWENYGYTF. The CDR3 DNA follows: TGTGCCACCTGGGAGAACTATGGCTACACCTTC.

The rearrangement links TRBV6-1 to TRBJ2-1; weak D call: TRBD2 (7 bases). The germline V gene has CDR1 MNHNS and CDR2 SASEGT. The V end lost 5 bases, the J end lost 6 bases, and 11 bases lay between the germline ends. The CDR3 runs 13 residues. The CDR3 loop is CASSIGGVNEQFF. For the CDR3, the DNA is TGTGCCAGCAGTATAGGGGGGGTCAATGAGCAGTTCTTC.

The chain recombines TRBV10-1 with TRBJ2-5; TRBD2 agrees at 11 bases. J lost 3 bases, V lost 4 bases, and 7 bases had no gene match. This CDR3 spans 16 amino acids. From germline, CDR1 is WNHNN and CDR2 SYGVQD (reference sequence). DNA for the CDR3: TGCGCCAGCAGTGCTTACCTAGCGGGAGGAGAAGAGACCCAGTACTTC. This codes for CASSAYLAGGEETQYF.

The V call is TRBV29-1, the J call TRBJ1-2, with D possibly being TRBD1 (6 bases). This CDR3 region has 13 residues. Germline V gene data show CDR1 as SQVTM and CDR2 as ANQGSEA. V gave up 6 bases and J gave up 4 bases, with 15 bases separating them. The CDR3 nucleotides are TGCAGCGTCCCAGAGGGGGGACTCTATGGCTACACCTTC. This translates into CSVPEGGLYGYTF. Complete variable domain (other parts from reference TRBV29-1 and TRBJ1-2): SAVISQKPSRDICQRGTSLTIQCQVDSQVTMMFWYRQQPGQSLTLIATANQGSEATYESGFVIDKFPISRPNLTFSTLTVSNMSPEDSSIYLCSVPEGGLYGYTFGSGTRLTVV.

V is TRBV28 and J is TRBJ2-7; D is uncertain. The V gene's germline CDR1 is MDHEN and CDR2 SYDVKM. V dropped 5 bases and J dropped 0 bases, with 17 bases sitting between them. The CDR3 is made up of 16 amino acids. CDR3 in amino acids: CASSPSQAASSYEQYF. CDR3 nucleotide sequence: TGTGCCAGCAGTCCTAGTCAGGCTGCAAGCTCCTACGAGCAGTACTTC.

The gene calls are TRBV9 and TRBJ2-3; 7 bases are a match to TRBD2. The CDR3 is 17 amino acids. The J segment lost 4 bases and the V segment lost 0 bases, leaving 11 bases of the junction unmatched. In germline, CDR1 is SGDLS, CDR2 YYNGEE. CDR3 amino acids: CASSVDLRGGRADTQYF. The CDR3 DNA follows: TGTGCCAGCAGCGTAGATCTGAGGGGAGGGCGCGCAGATACGCAGTATTTT. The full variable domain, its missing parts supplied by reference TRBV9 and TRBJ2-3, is DSGVTQTPKHLITATGQRVTLRCSPRSGDLSVYWYQQSLDQGLQFLIQYYNGEERAKGNILERFSAQQFPDLHSELNLSSLELGDSALYFCASSVDLRGGRADTQYFGPGTRLTVL.

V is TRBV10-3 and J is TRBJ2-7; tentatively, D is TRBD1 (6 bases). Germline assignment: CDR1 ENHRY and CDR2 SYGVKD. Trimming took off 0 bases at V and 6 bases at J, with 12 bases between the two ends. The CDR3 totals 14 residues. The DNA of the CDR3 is TGTGCCATCAGTGAGTCCCAGGGGTTCGGCGAGCAGTACTTC. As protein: CAISESQGFGEQYF.

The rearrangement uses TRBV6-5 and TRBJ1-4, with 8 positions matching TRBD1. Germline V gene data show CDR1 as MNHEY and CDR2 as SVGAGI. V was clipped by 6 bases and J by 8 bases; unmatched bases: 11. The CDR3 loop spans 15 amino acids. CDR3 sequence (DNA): TGTGCCAGCAGGCTGACAGGGGATAGTGGCGAAAAACTGTTTTTT. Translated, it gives CASRLTGDSGEKLFF.

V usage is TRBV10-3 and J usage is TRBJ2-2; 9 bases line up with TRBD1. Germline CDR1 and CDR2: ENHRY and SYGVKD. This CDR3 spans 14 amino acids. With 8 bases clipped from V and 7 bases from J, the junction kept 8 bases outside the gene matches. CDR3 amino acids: CAILPGQGNGELFF. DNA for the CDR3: TGTGCCATCTTACCGGGACAGGGAAACGGGGAGCTGTTTTTT.

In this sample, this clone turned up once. CDR3 bases: TGTGCCAGCAGGCGTACAGGGGGAGTTTTCCACTTT. Its translation: CASRRTGGVFHF. J is TRBJ1-6 and V is TRBV12-3 or TRBV12-4; 8 bases map to TRBD1. With V trimmed by 6 bases and J by 17 bases, 9 bases remained unmatched. This CDR3 is built from 12 residues.

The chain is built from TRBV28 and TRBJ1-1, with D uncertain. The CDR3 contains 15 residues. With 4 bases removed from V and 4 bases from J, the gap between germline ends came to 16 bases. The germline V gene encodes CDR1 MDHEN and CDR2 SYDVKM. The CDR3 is CASSSRRRFRTEAFF. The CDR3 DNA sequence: TGTGCCAGCAGTTCTCGACGGCGGTTTCGCACTGAAGCTTTCTTT.

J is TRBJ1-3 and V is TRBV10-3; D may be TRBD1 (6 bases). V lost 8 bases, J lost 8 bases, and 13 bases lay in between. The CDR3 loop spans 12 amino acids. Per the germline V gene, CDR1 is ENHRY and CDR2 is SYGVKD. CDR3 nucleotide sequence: TGTGCCATCGGGGGGGGCCCGGACACCATATATTTT. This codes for CAIGGGPDTIYF.

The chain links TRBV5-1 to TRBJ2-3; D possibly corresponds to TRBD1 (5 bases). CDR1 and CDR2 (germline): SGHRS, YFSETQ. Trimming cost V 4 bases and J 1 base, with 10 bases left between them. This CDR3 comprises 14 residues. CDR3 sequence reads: CASSELGGTDTQYF. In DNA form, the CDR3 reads TGCGCCAGCAGCGAGTTAGGGGGCACAGATACGCAGTATTTT.

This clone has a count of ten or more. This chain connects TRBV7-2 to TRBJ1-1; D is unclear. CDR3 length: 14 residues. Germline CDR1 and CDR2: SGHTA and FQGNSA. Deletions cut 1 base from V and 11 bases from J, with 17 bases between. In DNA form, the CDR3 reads TGTGCCAGCAGCTTAGAAGGGCCAGGAGACACGGCTTTCTTT. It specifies CASSLEGPGDTAFF.

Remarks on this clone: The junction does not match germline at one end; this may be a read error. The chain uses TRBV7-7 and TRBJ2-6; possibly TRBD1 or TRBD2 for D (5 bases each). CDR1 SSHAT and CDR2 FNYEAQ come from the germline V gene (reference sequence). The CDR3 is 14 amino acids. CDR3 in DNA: TGTGCTAGCAGCTCAGGGACGGGGGCCAACGTCCTGACTTTC. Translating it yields CASSSGTGANVLTF. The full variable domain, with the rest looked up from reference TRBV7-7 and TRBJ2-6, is GAGVSQSPRYKVTKRGQDVTLRCDPISSHATLYWYQQALGQGPEFLTYFNYEAQPDKSGLPSDRFSAERPEGSISTLTIQRTEQRDSAMYRCASSSGTGANVLTFGAGSRLTVL.

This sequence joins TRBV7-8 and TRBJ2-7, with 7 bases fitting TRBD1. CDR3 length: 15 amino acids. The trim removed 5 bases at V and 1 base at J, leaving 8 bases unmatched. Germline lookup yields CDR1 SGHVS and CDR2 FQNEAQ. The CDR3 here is CASSIGQEISYEQYF. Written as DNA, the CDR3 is TGTGCCAGCAGCATCGGACAGGAGATTTCCTACGAGCAGTACTTC.